This section outlines one TCR beta chain sequence together with its context. The entry originates in a study of glioma-infiltrating T cells after dendritic cell vaccination. Study context: Between the early 2000s and the early 2010s, patients got autologous tumor lysate-pulsed dendritic cell vaccines.

Time point indicated: after dendritic cell vaccination, including at tumor progression/relapse. Patients had residual fresh-frozen tumor tissue and more than two years of survival data. TCRB CDR3 was amplified from 2 ug genomic DNA or less. Primers: 60 V beta forward and 13 J beta reverse. The protocol was immunoSEQ multiplex PCR, while the TCRdb copy is restricted to in-frame clones and leaves out a portion. Here the sample spans approximately 50,000 clones, about 89% being singletons. The CDR3 totals 16 residues. The germline V and J ends were trimmed by 3 bases and 2 bases, with 16 bases remaining between them. Germline V gene lookup returns CDR1 WNHNN and CDR2 SYGVQD (reference sequence).

The TCR sequence derives from a human donor with glioblastoma. The chain recombines TRBV10-1 with TRBJ1-2, with D unclear. The specimen comprised blood, sampled after dendritic cell vaccination. CDR3 sequence (DNA): TGCGCCAGCAGTGATAGACCTCAACAGTGGAACTATGGCTACACCTTC. Translating it yields CASSDRPQQWNYGYTF.